The 29 T cell receptor beta chains in this list originate from one sample, sequenced in a study of OX40 agonist ivuxolimab in advanced cancers. Profiling relied on immunoSEQ multiplex PCR, and the TCRdb table lists in-frame clones only, not all of them. The table records 8,000 to 10,000 clones, around 71% of them present only once. The source material was CD4+ or CD8+ T cells sorted from blood, sampled in a trial of the OX40 agonist ivuxolimab. Every receptor here comes from an adult with an advanced solid tumor such as melanoma, head and neck, liver or kidney cancer.

The chain uses TRBV5-1 and TRBJ2-7; perhaps TRBD2 as D (6 bases). The CDR3 is made up of 14 amino acids. Germline V gene data show CDR1 as SGHRS and CDR2 as YFSETQ. Trimming removed 4 bases from V and 5 bases from J, with 16 bases in between. DNA of the CDR3: TGCGCCAGCAGCCCGGGACTGTTTTCGGACGAGCAGTACTTC. Protein product: CASSPGLFSDEQYF.

This chain uses TRBV7-9 with TRBJ2-1; D is ambiguous. The CDR3 is 14 residues long. The V gene lost 5 bases and the J gene lost 5 bases, with 13 bases spanning the gap. Germline lookup yields CDR1 SEHNR and CDR2 FQNEAQ (reference sequence). This chain's CDR3 is CASSPDIYNNEQFF. For the CDR3, the DNA is TGTGCCAGCAGCCCAGACATCTATAACAATGAGCAGTTCTTC.

V usage is TRBV27 and J usage is TRBJ1-5, with TRBD1 identical over 9 bases. With 5 bases clipped from V and 1 base from J, the junction kept 9 bases outside the gene matches. The germline V gene encodes CDR1 MNHEY and CDR2 SMNVEV (reference sequence). This CDR3 has 17 amino acids. Written as DNA, the CDR3 is TGTGCCAGCAGTAGCTGGGGACAGGGTTCGAGCAATCAGCCCCAGCATTTT. Encoded protein: CASSSWGQGSSNQPQHF.

The chain carries TRBV6-5 and TRBJ1-4, with unresolved D. CDR3 length: 14 residues. Germline V gives CDR1 MNHEY, CDR2 SVGAGI. Trimming removed 0 bases from V and 4 bases from J, with 6 bases in between. CDR3 sequence: CASSYSVYNEKLFF. The CDR3 bases are TGTGCCAGCAGTTACTCGGTTTATAATGAAAAACTGTTTTTT.

The chain carries TRBV27 and TRBJ2-7; 7 bases are a match to TRBD1. Germline V lookup: CDR1 MNHEY, CDR2 SMNVEV (reference sequence). The CDR3 is made up of 14 amino acids. J gave up 3 bases and V 8 bases, and 10 bases lay outside the gene matches. The CDR3 loop is CASAPGTGVYEQYF. In nucleotides, the CDR3 is TGTGCCAGCGCTCCGGGCACAGGGGTCTACGAGCAGTACTTC.

This clone was seen a handful of times. The V call is TRBV27, the J call TRBJ1-2; no definite D call. V was cut by 5 bases and J by 6 bases, with 10 bases left in between. The germline V gene has CDR1 MNHEY and CDR2 SMNVEV (reference sequence). The CDR3 consists of 12 residues. The CDR3 loop reads CASSDGGDGYTF. In DNA form, the CDR3 reads TGTGCCAGCAGTGATGGCGGGGATGGCTACACCTTC.

The chain links TRBV4-2 to TRBJ1-2; D is unclear. With 5 bases removed from V and 2 bases from J, the gap between germline ends came to 15 bases. The germline CDR1 and CDR2 sequences are LGHNA and YNFKEQ. The length of the CDR3 is 15 residues. Here the CDR3 reads CASSLTDFYNYGYTF. The CDR3 DNA is TGTGCCAGCAGCTTGACGGATTTCTACAACTATGGCTACACCTTC.

The table lists this clone with many counts. This chain joins TRBV28 and TRBJ2-7, with 7 bases matching TRBD2. V was clipped by 6 bases and J by 4 bases; unmatched bases: 18. Germline CDR1 is MDHEN and CDR2 is SYDVKM. This CDR3 is built from 17 residues. CDR3 in DNA: TGTGCCAGCAGCCGGGGTCCCGGGACTAAAGCCTCTTACGAGCAGTACTTC. It translates to CASSRGPGTKASYEQYF.

This chain joins TRBV13 and TRBJ2-2; 7 positions match TRBD1. Germline assignment: CDR1 PRHDT and CDR2 FYEKMQ (reference sequence). CDR3 length: 15 residues. V shed 1 base, J shed 6 bases, and the junction held 5 bases outside the gene matches. DNA for the CDR3: TGTGCCAGCAGCTTAGAGGGGGCTGATGCCGGGGAGCTGTTTTTT. Amino acid sequence: CASSLEGADAGELFF.

This clone was counted only a few times. The chain links TRBV21-1 to TRBJ1-2. TRBV21-1 is shown as a pseudogene. The CDR3 is 15 amino acids. CDR3: CASSNPPRRSYGYTF. As DNA, the CDR3 is TGTGCCAGCAGCAACCCCCCACGGAGATCCTATGGCTACACCTTC.

This chain joins TRBV29-1 and TRBJ2-2, with D maybe TRBD2 (5 bases). Germline-derived CDR1 and CDR2 are SQVTM and ANQGSEA. With 4 bases removed from V and 4 bases from J, the gap between germline ends came to 10 bases. CDR3 length: 13 residues. CDR3 region: CSVVAGGTGELFF. CDR3 DNA: TGCAGCGTTGTTGCTGGAGGCACCGGGGAGCTGTTTTTT.

This clone turned up a few times. This rearrangement joins TRBV25-1 to TRBJ1-5, with unresolved D. V was trimmed by 5 bases and J by 1 base, leaving 9 bases between them. In germline, CDR1 is MGHDK, CDR2 SYGVNS. This CDR3 is built from 14 residues. The CDR3 nucleotides are TGTGCCAGCAGTTGGTCGGGAAGCAATCAGCCCCAGCATTTT. Protein: CASSWSGSNQPQHF.

Comment on this clone: With only one base between it and a far larger clone, this is likely a read error. This chain joins TRBV9 and TRBJ2-7; a possible D gene is TRBD2 (8 bases). CDR3 length: 15 residues. Germline V gene sequence: CDR1 SGDLS, CDR2 YYNGEE. DNA of the CDR3: TGTGCCACCAGCGGGGGTCAAGGGGGCAGGGACGAGCAGTACTTC. Its translation: CATSGGQGGRDEQYF. Supplemented by reference TRBV9 and TRBJ2-7, the full variable domain reads DSGVTQTPKHLITATGQRVTLRCSPRSGDLSVYWYQQSLDQGLQFLIQYYNGEERAKGNILERFSAQQFPDLHSELNLSSLELGDSALYFCATSGGQGGRDEQYFGPGTRLTVT.

This rearrangement joins TRBV7-3 to TRBJ2-2; 14 nucleotides line up with TRBD2. This CDR3 comprises 16 residues. Trimming took 4 bases from V and 7 from J; bases not matched to a gene: 5. CDR1 SGHTA and CDR2 FQGTGA come from the germline V gene. CDR3 nucleotides: TGTGCCAGCAGCTCGGGACTAGCGGGAGAGGTCGGGGAGCTGTTTTTT. This gives the protein CASSSGLAGEVGELFF.

The chain recombines TRBV7-9 with TRBJ2-6; the D gene is possibly TRBD2 (6 bases). The CDR3 extends over 17 amino acids. Trimming shortened V by 5 bases and J by 1 base, and 15 bases separated the two germline ends. Per the germline V gene, CDR1 is SEHNR and CDR2 is FQNEAQ (reference sequence). CDR3: CASSPPRGSSGANVLTF. The CDR3 DNA follows: TGTGCCAGCAGCCCACCGCGGGGATCTTCTGGGGCCAACGTCCTGACTTTC.

The V gene is TRBV2, the J gene TRBJ2-7; 9 bases fit TRBD2. J lost 2 bases, V lost 6 bases, and 8 bases had no gene match. Germline loops: CDR1 SNHLY, CDR2 FYNNEI. CDR3 size: 15 residues. The CDR3 protein is CASRETSGLTYEQYF. In nucleotides, the CDR3 is TGTGCCAGCAGAGAAACTAGCGGGCTAACCTACGAGCAGTACTTC. The whole variable domain, remainder taken from reference TRBV2 and TRBJ2-7, is EPEVTQTPSHQVTQMGQEVILRCVPISNHLYFYWYRQILGQKVEFLVSFYNNEISEKSEIFDDQFSVERPDGSNFTLKIRSTKLEDSAMYFCASRETSGLTYEQYFGPGTRLTVT.

V and J are TRBV27 and TRBJ2-6; 7 bases agree with TRBD1. Germline lookup yields CDR1 MNHEY and CDR2 SMNVEV (reference sequence). V gave up 0 bases and J gave up 2 bases; unmatched junction bases: 1. The CDR3 has 16 amino acids. CDR3 in DNA: TGTGCCAGCAGTTTATCCCAGGGGGCTGGGGCCAACGTCCTGACTTTC. Residues: CASSLSQGAGANVLTF. The full variable domain, in which reference TRBV27 and TRBJ2-6 provide the parts outside the CDR3, is EAQVTQNPRYLITVTGKKLTVTCSQNMNHEYMSWYRQDPGLGLRQIYYSMNVEVTDKGDVPEGYKVSRKEKRNFPLILESPSPNQTSLYFCASSLSQGAGANVLTFGAGSRLTVL.

This clone was seen a handful of times. The chain links TRBV27 to TRBJ2-1; perhaps TRBD2 as D (6 bases). Germline CDR1 reads MNHEY; CDR2 reads SMNVEV (reference sequence). The germline V and J ends were trimmed by 1 base and 6 bases, with 19 bases remaining between them. CDR3 size: 17 residues. CDR3 sequence reads: CASSLYYTSHLPNEQFF. The CDR3 bases are TGTGCCAGCAGTTTATATTACACTAGCCATCTTCCCAATGAGCAGTTCTTC.

V gene TRBV7-6 combines with J gene TRBJ2-7; 12 nucleotides line up with TRBD1. CDR3 length: 14 amino acids. The ends lost 5 bases at V and 6 bases at J; junction bases unmatched: 5. Per the germline V gene, CDR1 is SGHVS and CDR2 is FNYEAQ. CDR3 DNA sequence: TGTGCCAGCAGCCCAGGGACAGGGGGCTCCGAGCAGTACTTC. It is translated as CASSPGTGGSEQYF. Using reference TRBV7-6 and TRBJ2-7 for the parts outside the CDR3, the full variable domain is GAGVSQSPRYKVTKRGQDVALRCDPISGHVSLYWYRQALGQGPEFLTYFNYEAQQDKSGLPNDRFSAERPEGSISTLTIQRTEQRDSAMYRCASSPGTGGSEQYFGPGTRLTVT.

There are many counts of this clone. The gene calls are TRBV6-5 and TRBJ2-2; D is perhaps TRBD1 or TRBD2 (6 bases each). The CDR3 spans 13 residues. V was clipped by 9 bases and J by 5 bases, with 13 bases between them. Germline CDR1 is MNHEY and CDR2 is SVGAGI. The CDR3 loop is CASFGGETGELFF. DNA for the CDR3: TGTGCCAGTTTCGGGGGCGAAACCGGGGAGCTGTTTTTT.

To note about this clone: Other nucleotide sequences in the sample specify the same CDR3. The V and J genes are TRBV6-1 and TRBJ2-7, with TRBD2 matching 13 bases. Germline trimming cut 3 bases from V and 4 bases from J; bases unmatched to any gene: 3. Germline-derived CDR1 and CDR2 are MNHNS and SASEGT. The CDR3 covers 15 residues. CDR3 sequence: CASSERTSGSYEQYF. In DNA, the CDR3 is TGTGCCAGCAGTGAGCGGACTAGCGGGAGTTACGAGCAGTACTTC.

This rearrangement joins TRBV28 to TRBJ2-1; 8 nucleotides line up with TRBD2. Germline V gene data show CDR1 as MDHEN and CDR2 as SYDVKM. Trimming took 6 bases from V and 8 from J; bases not matched to a gene: 12. This CDR3 spans 15 amino acids. CDR3 nucleotide sequence: TGTGCCAGCAGGCCGACCGGGACTAGTCTTTATGAGCAGTTCTTC. It encodes CASRPTGTSLYEQFF.

This chain links TRBV7-3 with TRBJ2-7; D is perhaps TRBD2 (7 bases). This CDR3 has 15 residues. Germline V CDR1 and CDR2: SGHTA, FQGTGA. With 4 bases removed from V and 4 bases from J, the gap between germline ends came to 17 bases. CDR3 DNA: TGTGCCAGCAGCTCAGGGGCTAGCGGATTTTACGAGCAGTACTTC. Its translation: CASSSGASGFYEQYF.

The rearrangement uses TRBV6-1 and TRBJ1-4; no clear D gene. The CDR3 covers 15 residues. CDR1 MNHNS and CDR2 SASEGT come from the germline V gene. Trimming left V 3 bases short and J 5 bases short, with 13 bases between. CDR3 DNA: TGTGCCAGCAGTGATGGAAACAGCGGGAATGAAAAACTGTTTTTT. Protein product: CASSDGNSGNEKLFF.

By share of the sample, this clone is medium-sized (0.01 to 0.1%). The V and J genes are TRBV27 and TRBJ2-5; D uncertain. The CDR3 is 14 amino acids. The ends were cut back, 2 bases at V and 4 bases at J, with 11 bases in the middle. The V gene's germline CDR1 is MNHEY and CDR2 SMNVEV (reference sequence). The CDR3 loop is CASSLGQFGETQYF. The CDR3 region has the DNA TGTGCCAGCAGTTTAGGCCAGTTTGGAGAGACCCAGTACTTC.

The V gene is TRBV27, the J gene TRBJ2-7, with a possible D match to TRBD1 (7 bases). The V end lost 5 bases, the J end lost 2 bases, and 13 bases lay between the germline ends. Germline-derived CDR1 and CDR2 are MNHEY and SMNVEV (reference sequence). This CDR3 has 14 residues. The CDR3 sequence: CASSAAGQTYEQYF. The CDR3 coding sequence is TGTGCCAGCAGTGCCGCGGGACAGACCTACGAGCAGTACTTC.

The V call is TRBV7-9, the J call TRBJ1-1, with D possibly being TRBD1 (6 bases). CDR1 is SEHNR and CDR2 is FQNEAQ in the germline V gene (reference sequence). The CDR3 has 13 amino acids. Trimming cost V 1 base and J 7 bases, with 10 bases left between them. CDR3 amino acids: CASSLGTAFEAFF. In DNA, the CDR3 is TGTGCCAGCAGCTTAGGGACAGCATTTGAAGCTTTCTTT.

The J gene is TRBJ2-2, the V gene TRBV11-3; D is uncertain. The CDR3 sequence is 14 residues long. Between the trimmed V and J ends, which lost 5 bases and 4 bases, there was a span of 11 bases. CDR1 SGHNT and CDR2 YENEEA come from the germline V gene. The CDR3 here is CASSGRQFTGELFF. The CDR3 coding sequence is TGTGCCAGCAGCGGCAGGCAATTCACCGGGGAGCTGTTTTTT. Filled out from reference TRBV11-3 and TRBJ2-2, the complete variable domain reads EAGVVQSPRYKIIEKKQPVAFWCNPISGHNTLYWYLQNLGQGPELLIRYENEEAVDDSQLPKDRFSAERLKGVDSTLKIQPAELGDSAVYLCASSGRQFTGELFFGEGSRLTVL.

In DNA, the CDR3 is TGCGCCAGCAGCCAGAACCAAGGGAGCGCCAACGAGCAGTACTTC. The encoded protein is CASSQNQGSANEQYF. The V and J genes are TRBV4-1 and TRBJ2-7; D is possibly TRBD2 (5 bases). CDR1 is MGHRA and CDR2 is YSYEKL in the germline V gene. Between the trimmed V and J ends, which lost 3 bases and 5 bases, there was a span of 17 bases. The CDR3 has 15 amino acids.